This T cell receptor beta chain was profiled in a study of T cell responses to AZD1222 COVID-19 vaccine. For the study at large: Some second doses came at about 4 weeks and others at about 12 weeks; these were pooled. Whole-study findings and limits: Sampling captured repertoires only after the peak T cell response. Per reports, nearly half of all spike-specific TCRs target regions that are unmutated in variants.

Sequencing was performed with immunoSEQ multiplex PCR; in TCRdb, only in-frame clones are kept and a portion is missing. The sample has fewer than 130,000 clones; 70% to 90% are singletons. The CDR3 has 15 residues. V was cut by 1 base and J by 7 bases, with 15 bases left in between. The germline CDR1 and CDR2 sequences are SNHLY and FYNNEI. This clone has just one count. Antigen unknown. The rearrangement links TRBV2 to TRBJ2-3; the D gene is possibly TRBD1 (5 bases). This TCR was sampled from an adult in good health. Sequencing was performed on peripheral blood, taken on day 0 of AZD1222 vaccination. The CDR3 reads CASSEVTGSFNTQYF. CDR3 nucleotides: TGTGCCAGCAGTGAAGTAACAGGATCCTTTAATACGCAGTATTTT.